The 17 T cell receptor beta chains listed next were all sequenced from one sample in a study of molecular identifiers for immune sequencing clone quantification. One entry per CDR3 protein results from TCRdb running MiXCR on the PCR reads. The sample consists of about 510,000 distinct CDR3 sequences, 20% to 25% of them appearing once. The sequenced sample consisted of naive CD8+ T cells from blood, with Jurkat cell RNA spiked in. Indicated subset: FACS-sorted CD8+CD4-CCR7+CD45RA+ naive T cells. The receptor source for this set is a human donor in good health. Some libraries in this study had Jurkat cell RNA spiked in.

V is TRBV13 and J is TRBJ1-1; D is undetermined. Trimming took 0 bases from V and 1 from J, leaving 9 bases between them. The CDR3 extends over 15 amino acids. Germline values: CDR1 PRHDT, CDR2 FYEKMQ (reference sequence). The CDR3 region has the DNA TGTGCCAGCAGCTTAGGAGTGGTGAGGAACACTGAAGCTTTCTTT. Translated, it gives CASSLGVVRNTEAFF.

This clonotype showed up many times. V gene TRBV5-1 combines with J gene TRBJ2-7, with D hard to call. The germline gives CDR1 SGHRS, CDR2 YFSETQ. Trimming stripped 4 bases from V and 0 bases from J, with 14 bases between. CDR3 length: 15 residues. In DNA, the CDR3 is TGCGCCAGCAGCCCGGAAGCGATAGGCTCCTACGAGCAGTACTTC. It codes for CASSPEAIGSYEQYF.

The chain carries TRBV7-9 and TRBJ2-4, with D unresolved. Per germline, CDR1 SEHNR and CDR2 FQNEAQ (reference sequence). Trimming cost V 1 base and J 2 bases, with 12 bases left between them. The CDR3 consists of 16 residues. This CDR3 is CASSLGSDLTKNIQYF. The CDR3, as DNA: TGTGCCAGCAGCTTAGGTTCGGATTTAACCAAAAACATTCAGTACTTC.

As regards this clonotype: This may come from a read error, since a much larger clone is one base off. The rearrangement uses TRBV5-1 and TRBJ1-1; 10 bases match TRBD1. CDR3 length: 16 amino acids. V shed 0 bases and J 4 bases; nucleotides not matched to a gene: 6. Germline CDR1 SGHRS, CDR2 YFSETQ. The CDR3 loop reads CASSLGGQGLGTEAFF. The CDR3, as DNA: TGCGCCAGCAGCTTGGGGGGACAGGGGTTGGGCACTGAAGCTTTCTTT.

Turning to this clonotype: A far larger clone lies a single base away; this is likely a read error. The chain is built from TRBV7-9 and TRBJ2-7; 11 bases fit TRBD2. Germline CDR1 reads SEHNR; CDR2 reads FQNEAQ (reference sequence). CDR3 size: 14 residues. Here the CDR3 DNA reads TGTGTCAGCAGCTCGGGACTAGCGGATTACGAGCAGTACTTC. Amino acids: CVSSSGLADYEQYF.

Worth noting for this clonotype: Since a much larger clone is just one base distant, this may be a read error. The rearrangement links TRBV28 to TRBJ1-2; no clear D. Germline assignment: CDR1 MDHEN and CDR2 SYDVKM. The CDR3 consists of 14 residues. Written as DNA, the CDR3 is TGTACCAGCAGTTTAAACATCGCCTTAAATGGCTACACCTTC. Its translation is CTSSLNIALNGYTF.

This clonotype was detected ten times or more. The rearrangement joins TRBV7-2 to TRBJ1-4; no clear D. The germline V and J ends were trimmed by 4 bases and 0 bases, with 21 bases remaining between them. This CDR3 spans 19 amino acids. The germline gives CDR1 SGHTA, CDR2 FQGNSA. The CDR3 protein is CASSSKRRGELATNEKLFF. As DNA, the CDR3 is TGTGCCAGCAGCTCTAAAAGGCGTGGAGAACTTGCAACTAATGAAAAACTGTTTTTT.

This clonotype was observed many times. The genes are TRBV27 and TRBJ2-7; D uncertain. This CDR3 region has 12 residues. Germline V gene sequence: CDR1 MNHEY, CDR2 SMNVEV (reference sequence). Trimming removed 8 bases at V and 1 base at J, with 9 bases between. The CDR3 protein is CASLGPSYEQYF. In DNA, the CDR3 is TGTGCCAGCCTCGGCCCTTCCTACGAGCAGTACTTC.

Ten or more counts support this clonotype. The rearrangement joins TRBV5-6 to TRBJ1-1; 8 bases align to TRBD1. CDR3 length: 16 residues. J gave up 5 bases and V 4 bases, and 13 bases lay outside the gene matches. Germline CDR1 SGHDT, CDR2 YYEEEE. The CDR3 reads CASSTREQGGGTEAFF. In DNA, the CDR3 is TGTGCCAGCAGCACCCGAGAACAGGGGGGGGGGACTGAAGCTTTCTTT.

The V call is TRBV7-9, the J call TRBJ2-7; D call uncertain. The CDR3 is 16 amino acids. In germline, CDR1 is SEHNR, CDR2 FQNEAQ (reference sequence). The V and J ends lost 0 bases and 5 bases respectively, with 17 bases between them. The CDR3 DNA sequence: TGTGCCAGCAGCTTAGCCAAAAGATGGGTTGAGCACGAGCAGTACTTC. Translated: CASSLAKRWVEHEQYF.

The rearrangement uses TRBV19 and TRBJ1-5, with a weak D call TRBD1 (6 bases). This CDR3 has 16 residues. Germline V gene data show CDR1 as LNHDA and CDR2 as SQIVND (reference sequence). Between the trimmed V and J ends, which lost 7 bases and 1 base, there was a span of 17 bases. The CDR3 coding sequence is TGTGCCAGTAATGATTTGGGGACACTAAGCAATCAGCCCCAGCATTTT. It is translated as CASNDLGTLSNQPQHF.

This clonotype was counted between two and nine times. V is TRBV7-9 and J is TRBJ2-7; 7 bases agree with TRBD1. Germline V gene sequence: CDR1 SEHNR, CDR2 FQNEAQ (reference sequence). J lost 4 bases, V lost 2 bases, and 8 bases had no gene match. The CDR3 has 15 amino acids. The CDR3 here is CASSLSDRFGYEQYF. CDR3 DNA sequence: TGTGCCAGCAGCTTATCGGACAGGTTTGGGTACGAGCAGTACTTC.

There are many counts of this clonotype. This chain links TRBV14 with TRBJ1-5; D is uncertain. The V gene lost 0 bases and the J gene lost 0 bases, with 9 bases spanning the gap. The CDR3 runs 16 residues. The germline gives CDR1 SGHDN, CDR2 FVKESK. In DNA, the CDR3 is TGTGCCAGCAGCCAAGACCAACAATATAGCAATCAGCCCCAGCATTTT. Protein: CASSQDQQYSNQPQHF.

Notes on this clonotype: Since a much larger clone is just one base distant, this may be a read error. The CDR3 does not close with the conserved phenylalanine or tryptophan, likely indicating a read error. The chain carries TRBV24-1 and TRBJ2-2; no clear D gene. This CDR3 has 12 amino acids. Trimming stripped 1 base from V and 5 bases from J, with 1 base between. Germline V gene lookup returns CDR1 KGHDR and CDR2 SFDVKD. CDR3 amino acids: CATSDLTGELFL. In nucleotides, the CDR3 is TGTGCCACCAGTGATTTAACCGGGGAGCTGTTTCTT.

This clonotype has more than one count but fewer than ten. CDR3 in amino acids: CSVVEGSYEQYF. The CDR3 DNA sequence: TGCAGCGTTGTTGAAGGATCCTACGAGCAGTACTTC. The J gene is TRBJ2-7, the V gene TRBV29-1, with D unresolved. V lost 4 bases to trimming and J lost 1 base, with 8 bases between them. The length of the CDR3 is 12 residues. Germline CDR1 SQVTM, CDR2 ANQGSEA.

This CDR3 is CASSPFQDEQYF. The CDR3 DNA is TGTGCCAGCAGCCCCTTTCAGGACGAGCAGTACTTC. This chain joins TRBV28 and TRBJ2-7; D not certain. V lost 6 bases to trimming and J lost 5 bases, with 11 bases between them. CDR1 MDHEN and CDR2 SYDVKM come from the germline V gene. CDR3 size: 12 residues.

J is TRBJ2-7 and V is TRBV11-2, with 8 positions matching TRBD2. The germline CDR1 and CDR2 sequences are SGHAT and FQNNGV. V lost 5 bases to trimming and J lost 2 bases; unmatched junction nucleotides: 11. CDR3 size: 16 residues. This chain's CDR3 is CASSATRTSYAYEQYF. The CDR3 nucleotides read TGTGCCAGCAGCGCTACACGGACTAGCTATGCCTACGAGCAGTACTTC.